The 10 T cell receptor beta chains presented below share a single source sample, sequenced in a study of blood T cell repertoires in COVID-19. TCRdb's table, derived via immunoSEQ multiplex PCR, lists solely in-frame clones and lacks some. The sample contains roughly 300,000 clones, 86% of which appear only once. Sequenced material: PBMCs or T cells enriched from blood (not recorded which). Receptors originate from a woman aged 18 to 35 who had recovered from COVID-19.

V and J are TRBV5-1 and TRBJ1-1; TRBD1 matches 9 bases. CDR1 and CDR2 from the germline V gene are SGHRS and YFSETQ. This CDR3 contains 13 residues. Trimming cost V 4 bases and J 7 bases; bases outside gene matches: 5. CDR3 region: CASSPGQGFEAFF. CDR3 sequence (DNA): TGCGCCAGCAGCCCGGGACAGGGATTTGAAGCTTTCTTT.

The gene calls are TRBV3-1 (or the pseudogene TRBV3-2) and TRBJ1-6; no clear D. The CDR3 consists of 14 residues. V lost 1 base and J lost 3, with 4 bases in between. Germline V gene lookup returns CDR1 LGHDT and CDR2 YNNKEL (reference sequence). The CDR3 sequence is CASSQANYNSPLHF. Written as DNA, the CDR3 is TGTGCCAGCAGCCAAGCCAACTATAATTCACCCCTCCACTTT.

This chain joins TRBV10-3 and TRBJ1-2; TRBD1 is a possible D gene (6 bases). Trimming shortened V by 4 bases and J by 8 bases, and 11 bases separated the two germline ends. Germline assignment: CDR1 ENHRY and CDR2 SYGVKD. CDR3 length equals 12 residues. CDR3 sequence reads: CAISASGGGYTF. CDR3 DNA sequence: TGTGCCATCAGTGCCTCGGGGGGCGGCTACACCTTC.

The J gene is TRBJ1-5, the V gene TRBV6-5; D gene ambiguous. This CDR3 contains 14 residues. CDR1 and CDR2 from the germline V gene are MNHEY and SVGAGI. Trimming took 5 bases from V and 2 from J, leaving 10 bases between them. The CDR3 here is CASSQFGGNQPQHF. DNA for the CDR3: TGTGCCAGCAGTCAGTTTGGTGGCAATCAGCCCCAGCATTTT.

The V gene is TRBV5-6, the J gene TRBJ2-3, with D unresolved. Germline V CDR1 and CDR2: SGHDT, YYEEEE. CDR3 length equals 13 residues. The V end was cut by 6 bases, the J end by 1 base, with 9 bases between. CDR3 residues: CASIPGGTDTQYF. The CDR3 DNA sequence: TGTGCCAGCATCCCTGGAGGCACAGATACGCAGTATTTT. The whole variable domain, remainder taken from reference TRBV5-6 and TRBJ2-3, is DAGVTQSPTHLIKTRGQQVTLRCSPKSGHDTVSWYQQALGQGPQFIFQYYEEEERQRGNFPDRFSGHQFPNYSSELNVNALLLGDSALYLCASIPGGTDTQYFGPGTRLTVL.

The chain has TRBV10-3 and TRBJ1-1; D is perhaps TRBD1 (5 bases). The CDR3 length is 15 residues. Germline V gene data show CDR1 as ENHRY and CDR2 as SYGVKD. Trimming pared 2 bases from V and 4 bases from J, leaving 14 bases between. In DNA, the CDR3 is TGTGCCATCAGTGAGGGGGGGACTTCGGGCACTGAAGCTTTCTTT. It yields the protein CAISEGGTSGTEAFF.

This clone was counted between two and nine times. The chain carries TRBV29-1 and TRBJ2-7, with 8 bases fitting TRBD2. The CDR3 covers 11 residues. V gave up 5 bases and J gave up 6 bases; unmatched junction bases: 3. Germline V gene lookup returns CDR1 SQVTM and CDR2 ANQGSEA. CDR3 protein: CSVSGGGEQYF. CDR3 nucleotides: TGCAGCGTTAGCGGGGGTGGCGAGCAGTACTTC.

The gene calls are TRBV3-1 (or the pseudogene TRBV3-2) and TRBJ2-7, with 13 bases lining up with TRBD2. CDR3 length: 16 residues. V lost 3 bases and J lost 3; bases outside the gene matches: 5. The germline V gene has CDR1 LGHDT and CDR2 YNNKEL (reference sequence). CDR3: CASSQGLAGTHYEQYF. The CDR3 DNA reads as TGTGCCAGCAGCCAGGGACTAGCGGGGACCCACTACGAGCAGTACTTC.

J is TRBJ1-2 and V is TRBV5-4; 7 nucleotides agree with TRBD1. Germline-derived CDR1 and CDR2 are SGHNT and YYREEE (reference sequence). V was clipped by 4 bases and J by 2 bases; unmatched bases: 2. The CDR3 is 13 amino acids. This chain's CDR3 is CASSPGQNYGYTF. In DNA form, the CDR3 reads TGTGCCAGCAGCCCGGGACAGAACTATGGCTACACCTTC.

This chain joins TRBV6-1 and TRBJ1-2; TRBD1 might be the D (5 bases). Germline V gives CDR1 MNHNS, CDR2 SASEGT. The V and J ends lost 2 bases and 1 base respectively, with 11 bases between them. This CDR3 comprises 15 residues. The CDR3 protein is CASSEWRDGNYGYTF. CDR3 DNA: TGTGCCAGCAGTGAATGGCGGGACGGTAACTATGGCTACACCTTC.